Listed below are T cell receptor beta chains from one sample, sequenced in a study of breast tumors, draining lymph nodes, adjacent tissues. TCRdb used MiXCR to reprocess the multiplex PCR reads, holding one entry per CDR3 protein. The sample records 150,000 to 200,000 distinct CDR3 sequences, roughly a third being singletons. The sequenced sample was axillary lymph node tissue. These receptors were obtained from a female donor with breast cancer. Some clones in this sample may be carry-over from other donors' samples. The CDR3 runs from the conserved cysteine through the conserved F or W. A D gene is named only where the DNA matches it firmly. Clone size is given for some rows only: seen once, a few or many times, or a class if the clone is expanded.

j_call clone_size d_call v_call cdr3_nt cdr3_aa
TRBJ1-2 many TRBD1 TRBV7-8 TGTGCCAGCAGCTTAGCGGACAGGCTATACACCTTC CASSLADRLYTF
TRBJ2-1 many TRBD2 TRBV12-3/TRBV12-4 TGTGCCAGCAGTTTGGCCAGCTCCGGGACTAGCGGGGGGATTGGGTACAATGAGCAGTTCTTC CASSLASSGTSGGIGYNEQFF
TRBJ1-1 . . TRBV19 TGTGCCAGTAGTCTTCGGACACCGACGAGGAACACTGAAGCTTTCTTT CASSLRTPTRNTEAFF
TRBJ2-7 many TRBD2 TRBV3-1 TGTGCCAGCAGCCAGACGGGACTAGGCTCGTACGAGCAGTACTTC CASSQTGLGSYEQYF
TRBJ2-1 many TRBD2 TRBV24-1 TGTGCCACCAGTGATTCGGGGGAGGGAGATGAGCAGTTCTTC CATSDSGEGDEQFF
TRBJ1-6 . . TRBV30 TGTGCCTGGATTTCTTCACCCCTCCACTTT CAWISSPLHF
TRBJ1-1 . . TRBV19 TGTGCCAGTACGGTAAGGGAGAAGCACACTGAAGCTTTCTTT CASTVREKHTEAFF
TRBJ2-7 many TRBD2 TRBV20-1 TGCAGTGCTAGAGATCAGGCGGGGGGGCTCTACGAGCAGTACTTC CSARDQAGGLYEQYF
TRBJ2-2 . . TRBV6-1 TGTGCCAGCAGTGAAGTGAGGTTTACCGGGGAGCTGTTTTTT CASSEVRFTGELFF
TRBJ2-1 . . TRBV29-1 TGCAGTGTCCCGGGGCAGTTTTCCTACAATGAGCAGTTCTTC CSVPGQFSYNEQFF
TRBJ2-2 many TRBD2 TRBV7-2 TGTGCCAGCAGCTTAAAGAGCGGGAAGCGCACCGGGGAGCTGTTTTTT CASSLKSGKRTGELFF
TRBJ1-2 many . TRBV29-1 TGCAGCGTTGAACACGACGGGCCAGATGGCTACACCTTC CSVEHDGPDGYTF
TRBJ1-5 many TRBD1 TRBV12-3/TRBV12-4 TGTGCCAGCAGTTTTTTAGGACAGGGCATTCAGCCCCAGCATTTT CASSFLGQGIQPQHF
TRBJ2-5 . TRBD1 TRBV6-6 TGTGCCAGCAGCGGGACAGGGGGAAGAGAGACCCAGTACTTC CASSGTGGRETQYF
TRBJ2-7 many . TRBV19 TGTGCCAGTAGCCTTTGGCCACGGGACGAGCAGTACTTC CASSLWPRDEQYF
TRBJ2-7 many . TRBV11-2 TGTGCCAGCAGCTCGGGGGACAGAAAGAACGAGCAGTACTTC CASSSGDRKNEQYF
TRBJ2-3 . TRBD2 TRBV5-1 TGCGCCAGCAGCTTGCGGGAGGGTTCAGACACGCGGTATTTT CASSLREGSDTRYF
TRBJ2-7 many . TRBV29-1 TGCAGCGTTGAAAAAGGGGGCTCCTACGAGCAGTACTTC CSVEKGGSYEQYF
TRBJ2-5 few TRBD2 TRBV27 TGTGCCAGCGGCCTCCCCCGGACTAGCGGGGGGACCCAAGAGACCCAGTACTTC CASGLPRTSGGTQETQYF
TRBJ1-5 many . TRBV11-2 TGTGCCAGCAGCCAAACCCTCGGCAATCAGCCCCAGCATTTT CASSQTLGNQPQHF
TRBJ1-4 . . TRBV12-3/TRBV12-4 TGTGCCAGCGGCCATAATGAAAAACTGTTTTTT CASGHNEKLFF
TRBJ1-5 many . TRBV20-1 TGCAGTGCTAGGGATCGGGCCATTAGCAATCAGCCCCAGCATTTT CSARDRAISNQPQHF
TRBJ2-5 few . TRBV5-1 TGCGCCAGCAGCTTAGGAGGGGGCGAATTCGAGACCCAGTACTTC CASSLGGGEFETQYF
TRBJ2-7 . TRBD1 TRBV5-1 TGCGCCAGCAGCTCAAACAGGGGGCCTTACGAGCAGTACTTC CASSSNRGPYEQYF
TRBJ1-2 . . TRBV5-4 TGTGCCAGCAGCTTGGATCTAGCCCATTTCTACACCTTC CASSLDLAHFYTF
TRBJ2-7 few TRBD1 TRBV27 TGTGCCAGCAGTCTGGACAGGGTTGGCACAGAGCAGTACTTC CASSLDRVGTEQYF
TRBJ2-1 few TRBD1 TRBV30 TGTGCCTGGGGACAGGGGGGTAATGAGCAGTTCTTC CAWGQGGNEQFF
TRBJ2-1 many . TRBV27 TGTGCCAGCAGTTTTCAGGGACGAAGGAATGAGCAGTTCTTC CASSFQGRRNEQFF
TRBJ2-7 . . TRBV11-2 TGTGCCAGCAGCTCAGGGGGGACAGCCCGTGATACCGAGCAGTACTTC CASSSGGTARDTEQYF
TRBJ1-4 . . TRBV5-5 TGTGCCAGCAGCGAAGCAGTTTGGCAAAATGAAAAACTGTTTTTT CASSEAVWQNEKLFF
TRBJ2-7 many TRBD1 TRBV2 TGTGCCAGCAGTGGAAGCGGACAGGGACTTCTCTCCTACGAGCAGTACTTC CASSGSGQGLLSYEQYF
TRBJ2-5 . TRBD2 TRBV28 TGTGCCAGCAGTCGGACTAGCGGGAGGGAGGAGACCCAGTACTTC CASSRTSGREETQYF
TRBJ1-2 many . TRBV18 TGTGCCAGCTCACCGGGAGGTTACTATGGCTACACCTTC CASSPGGYYGYTF
TRBJ1-2 many . TRBV20-1 TGCAGTGTCGTGACGAACTATGGCTACACCTTC CSVVTNYGYTF
TRBJ2-5 . . TRBV15 TGTGCCGCCAGCAGACGTGGCACCGAGGGGGAGACCCAGTACTTC CAASRRGTEGETQYF
TRBJ1-1 . . TRBV25-1 TGTGCCAGCAGTGAAGTCGCAGGGTCTGAAGCTTTCTTT CASSEVAGSEAFF
TRBJ1-2 . TRBD1 TRBV18 TGTGCCAGCTCAACCGACAGGGACTATGGCTACACCTTC CASSTDRDYGYTF
TRBJ1-1 few TRBD1 TRBV24-1 TGTGCCACGAGGGACAGGTCCTACACTGAAGCTTTCTTT CATRDRSYTEAFF
TRBJ1-5 many TRBD1 TRBV2 TGTGCCAGCAGGGACGGGCAGGGGGATAATCAGCCCCAGCATTTT CASRDGQGDNQPQHF
TRBJ1-4 . . TRBV29-1 TGCAGCGTAGGGACGGGCGGAACCAATGAAAGACTGTTTTTC CSVGTGGTNERLFF
TRBJ1-2 . . TRBV3-1 TGTGCCAGCAGCCAAGATTTCGGGATCTATGGCTACACCTTC CASSQDFGIYGYTF
TRBJ2-1 . TRBD2 TRBV20-1 TGCGGCGCTTCCGTCGGGGGGGGTCGTTACAATGAGCAGTTCTTC CGASVGGGRYNEQFF
TRBJ2-3 once TRBD2 TRBV10-1 TGCGCCAGCAGTGAGATTTACGGACTAGCGGGAGATCTTGCAGATACGCAGTATTTT CASSEIYGLAGDLADTQYF
TRBJ2-2 few . TRBV3-1 TGTGCCAGCAGCCAAGTCGTGGGCACCGGGGAGCTGTTTTTT CASSQVVGTGELFF
TRBJ2-2 many . TRBV12-5 TGTGCTAGTGGGTGGACCGGGACAAGAAGCTCCTACCCGAACACCGGGGAGCTGTTTTTT CASGWTGTRSSYPNTGELFF
TRBJ2-5 . TRBD2 TRBV7-2 TGTGCCAGCAGCTTAGACAGCGGGACTCAAATCCCAGAGACCCAGTACTTC CASSLDSGTQIPETQYF
TRBJ2-5 many TRBD1 TRBV6-2/TRBV6-3 TGTGCCAGCAGTTACGCGACAGGGGGTCGAGAGACCCAGTACTTC CASSYATGGRETQYF
TRBJ2-7 . TRBD1 TRBV27 TGTGCCAGCAGGTGGACAGGGGACAGCGAGCAGTACTTC CASRWTGDSEQYF
TRBJ1-4 many . TRBV27 TGTGCCAGCAGTTATAAGGGTACGACATACGAAAAACTGTTTTTT CASSYKGTTYEKLFF
TRBJ2-7 . . TRBV6-2/TRBV6-3 TGTGCCAGCAGTCCCGGCCAATTTGGATCCTACGAGCAGTACTTC CASSPGQFGSYEQYF
TRBJ2-7 many TRBD1 TRBV18 TGTGCCAGCTCACCGGACAGGGTGAGCTACGAGCAGTACTTC CASSPDRVSYEQYF